These 21 T cell receptor beta chains originate from one sample sequenced in a study of CD8+ T cells in alopecia areata. Described treatment: oral pan-JAK inhibitor, 5-10 mg twice daily. RNA was extracted and reverse transcribed into cDNA as the sequencing template. Produced via immunoSEQ multiplex PCR; TCRdb's table is partial and in-frame only. The sample carries 150,000 to 200,000 clones, around 58% recorded once. Specimen: CD8+ T cells sorted from blood, collected at week 24, from a patient treated with tofacitinib. Receptors were obtained from a human donor with alopecia areata.

The rearrangement joins TRBV6-1 to TRBJ2-1; D may be TRBD1 (6 bases). The germline CDR1 and CDR2 sequences are MNHNS and SASEGT. CDR3 length: 13 residues. Deletions cut 4 bases from V and 8 bases from J, with 12 bases between. The CDR3 DNA reads as TGTGCCAGCAGTGCCACAGGGTACGATGAGCAGTTCTTC. As protein: CASSATGYDEQFF.

This chain links TRBV7-6 with TRBJ2-1, with 11 nucleotides matching TRBD2. The CDR3 extends over 15 amino acids. The junction had 7 bases not matched to a gene; V was cut back by 5 bases and J by 7 bases. Germline CDR1 reads SGHVS; CDR2 reads FNYEAQ. The CDR3 nucleotides are TGTGCCAGCAGCCTTAGCGGGGGGGCCAGAAATGAGCAGTTCTTC. Its protein product is CASSLSGGARNEQFF.

This clone was observed a handful of times. The rearrangement joins TRBV5-1 to TRBJ2-7, with a possible D match to TRBD1 (6 bases). The CDR3 covers 14 residues. Germline CDR1 and CDR2: SGHRS and YFSETQ. V was shortened by 0 bases and J by 3 bases, with 10 bases between the two germline ends. In DNA form, the CDR3 reads TGCGCCAGCAGCTTGGCCGGGACAAGCTACGAGCAGTACTTC. Its translation: CASSLAGTSYEQYF.

This sequence joins TRBV2 and TRBJ2-3; either TRBD1 or TRBD2 may supply D (6 bases each). The CDR3 has 17 amino acids. Trimming shortened V by 4 bases and J by 2 bases, and 19 bases separated the two germline ends. The V gene's germline CDR1 is SNHLY and CDR2 FYNNEI. CDR3 residues: CASSATSYGGHTDTQYF. For the CDR3, the DNA is TGTGCCAGCAGTGCCACCTCCTACGGGGGCCACACAGATACGCAGTATTTT.

The chain couples TRBV2 to TRBJ2-7; D call uncertain. CDR1 SNHLY and CDR2 FYNNEI come from the germline V gene. Trimming shortened V by 1 base and J by 5 bases, and 3 bases separated the two germline ends. This CDR3 is built from 11 residues. CDR3 DNA: TGTGCCAGCAGTGAAGGTCACGAGCAGTACTTC. Protein product: CASSEGHEQYF.

The chain is built from TRBV7-8 and TRBJ2-2; weak D call: TRBD1 (6 bases). The CDR3 covers 16 residues. CDR1 SGHVS and CDR2 FQNEAQ come from the germline V gene. V lost 4 bases, J lost 3 bases, and 15 bases lay in between. The CDR3 spells CASSSYRAWDTGELFF. The CDR3 DNA reads TGTGCCAGCAGCTCCTACAGGGCTTGGGACACCGGGGAGCTGTTTTTT. The full variable domain, its missing parts supplied by reference TRBV7-8 and TRBJ2-2, is GAGVSQSPRYKVAKRGQDVALRCDPISGHVSLFWYQQALGQGPEFLTYFQNEAQLDKSGLPSDRFFAERPEGSVSTLKIQRTQQEDSAVYLCASSSYRAWDTGELFFGEGSRLTVL.

The chain employs TRBV9 and TRBJ1-1, with D hard to call. V gave up 3 bases and J gave up 0 bases, with 9 bases separating them. Germline CDR1 and CDR2: SGDLS and YYNGEE. The CDR3 runs 14 residues. The CDR3 protein is CASSENMLNTEAFF. The CDR3 nucleotides read TGTGCCAGCAGCGAAAACATGTTGAACACTGAAGCTTTCTTT.

This chain uses TRBV29-1 with TRBJ1-1, with TRBD1 matching 7 bases. The length of the CDR3 is 14 residues. Germline-derived CDR1 and CDR2 are SQVTM and ANQGSEA. V shed 3 bases and J 7 bases; nucleotides not matched to a gene: 11. The CDR3 is CSVDLGTAGGEAFF. CDR3 in DNA: TGCAGCGTTGACCTTGGGACAGCCGGGGGTGAAGCTTTCTTT.

The chain couples TRBV29-1 to TRBJ2-2, with D unresolved. CDR1 is SQVTM, CDR2 ANQGSEA, per germline. CDR3 size: 15 residues. Deletions cut 2 bases from V and 4 bases from J, with 14 bases between. Here the CDR3 reads CSVELGPGLTGELFF. CDR3 nucleotide sequence: TGCAGCGTTGAACTTGGGCCCGGGCTCACCGGGGAGCTGTTTTTT.

This chain links TRBV10-3 with TRBJ2-7, with D unresolved. The CDR3 contains 16 residues. Germline loops: CDR1 ENHRY, CDR2 SYGVKD. V dropped 0 bases and J dropped 5 bases, with 17 bases sitting between them. CDR3 protein: CAISESETTKVDEQYF. As DNA, the CDR3 is TGTGCCATCAGTGAGTCCGAGACAACAAAGGTCGACGAGCAGTACTTC.

V usage is TRBV30 and J usage is TRBJ2-7; D not resolved. V was pared by 2 bases and J by 2 bases, with 7 bases between. In germline, CDR1 is GTSNPN, CDR2 SVGIG (reference sequence). The CDR3 sequence is 12 residues long. The CDR3 protein is CAWSSVTYEQYF. In DNA, the CDR3 is TGTGCCTGGAGTTCAGTTACCTACGAGCAGTACTTC.

The chain uses TRBV30 and TRBJ2-1, with a tentative D call TRBD2 (5 bases). V was trimmed by 3 bases and J by 7 bases, leaving 10 bases between them. Germline-derived CDR1 and CDR2 are GTSNPN and SVGIG (reference sequence). The CDR3 totals 12 residues. CDR3 coding DNA: TGTGCCTGGAGGGCCGGGATGAATGAGCAGTTCTTC. It translates to CAWRAGMNEQFF.

This clone was detected only a few times. The chain uses TRBV6-6 and TRBJ2-5; no reliable D call. Germline V gene lookup returns CDR1 MNHNY and CDR2 SVGAGI (reference sequence). CDR3 length: 14 amino acids. The V end lost 0 bases, the J end lost 5 bases, and 10 bases lay between the germline ends. CDR3 nucleotides: TGTGCCAGCAGTTACTCGATTGCGGTGGAGACCCAGTACTTC. Translated: CASSYSIAVETQYF.

This clone was counted between two and nine times. This rearrangement joins TRBV12-5 to TRBJ2-7; D perhaps matches TRBD1 (5 bases). Germline V gives CDR1 LGHNT, CDR2 FRNRAP. This CDR3 region has 13 residues. V lost 2 bases and J 4 bases, leaving 9 bases between the germline ends. CDR3 DNA: TGTGCTAGTGGTTTGCCCGACAGTTACGAGCAGTACTTC. Encoded protein: CASGLPDSYEQYF.

The V and J genes are TRBV5-6 and TRBJ2-1; 9 bases match TRBD1. From germline, CDR1 is SGHDT and CDR2 YYEEEE. The CDR3 has 16 residues. V shed 4 bases, J shed 9 bases, and the junction held 14 bases outside the gene matches. CDR3 sequence (DNA): TGTGCCAGCAGCCCCCGGATGGGACAGGGTAACGGTGAGCAGTTCTTC. It yields the protein CASSPRMGQGNGEQFF.

J is TRBJ2-5 and V is TRBV5-1; D unclear. Trimming took 2 bases from V and 1 from J, leaving 15 bases between them. CDR1 SGHRS and CDR2 YFSETQ come from the germline V gene. The CDR3 extends over 16 amino acids. CDR3 nucleotide sequence: TGCGCCAGCAGCTTTAATGGAAGGATGAGCCAAGAGACCCAGTACTTC. Translated, it gives CASSFNGRMSQETQYF.

This clone showed up just a few times. The chain combines TRBV2 with TRBJ2-3, with 9 bases matching TRBD2. The CDR3 length is 15 residues. J lost 6 bases, V lost 1 base, and 5 bases had no gene match. Looked up from germline, CDR1 is SNHLY and CDR2 is FYNNEI. CDR3 in amino acids: CASSEGGGGADTQYF. The CDR3 DNA is TGTGCCAGCAGTGAAGGCGGGGGGGGTGCGGATACGCAGTATTTT.

The chain employs TRBV29-1 and TRBJ2-1; TRBD1 matches 11 bases. The V gene end was trimmed by 6 bases and the J gene end by 4 bases; junction bases not matched to a gene: 14. This CDR3 comprises 17 residues. The germline CDR1 and CDR2 sequences are SQVTM and ANQGSEA. CDR3 protein: CSVAGVPGQGVYNEQFF. The CDR3 region has the DNA TGCAGCGTCGCCGGCGTTCCGGGACAGGGGGTGTACAATGAGCAGTTCTTC.

This sequence joins TRBV11-3 and TRBJ2-7, with D tentatively TRBD2 (5 bases). Germline CDR1 is SGHNT and CDR2 is YENEEA. CDR3 length: 14 residues. V was cut by 6 bases and J by 3 bases, with 15 bases left in between. This CDR3 reads CASSSWGADYEQYF. The CDR3 DNA reads as TGTGCCAGCAGTTCATGGGGAGCGGACTACGAGCAGTACTTC.

This rearrangement joins TRBV30 to TRBJ1-5; the D is unclear. This CDR3 region has 13 residues. Germline-derived CDR1 and CDR2 are GTSNPN and SVGIG (reference sequence). V was cut by 3 bases and J by 3 bases, with 9 bases left in between. Written as DNA, the CDR3 is TGTGCCTGGAGAGCCACATCCAATCAGCCCCAGCATTTT. Its protein product is CAWRATSNQPQHF.

The chain combines TRBV11-3 with TRBJ2-3; TRBD1 is a possible D gene (5 bases). V lost 1 base and J lost 1, with 9 bases in between. The CDR3 is 15 residues long. Germline loops: CDR1 SGHNT, CDR2 YENEEA. The CDR3 protein is CASSLVGRRTDTQYF. In DNA form, the CDR3 reads TGTGCCAGCAGCTTAGTGGGGCGCCGCACAGATACGCAGTATTTT.